Listed below are T cell receptor beta chains from one sample, sequenced in a study of blood T cell repertoires in COVID-19. Using immunoSEQ multiplex PCR, the repertoire was profiled, and TCRdb retains in-frame clones only, with some absent. The table includes 30,000 to 40,000 clones, roughly 88% detected once. Source material: peripheral blood. Receptor source: a man between 70 and 80 years old with active COVID-19. Both conserved end residues are part of each CDR3. D genes are given only for firm matches. Size is omitted from some rows. Given values are once, few, many or a class for expanded clones.

length	size	V	J	D	CDR3	DNA
13	NA	TRBV6-5	TRBJ1-3	NA	CASPQGSGNTIYF	TGTGCCAGCCCCCAGGGCTCTGGAAACACCATATATTTT
17	NA	TRBV21-1	TRBJ1-3	NA	CASSKDPDRGRGDTIYF	TGTGCCAGCAGCAAAGATCCGGACAGGGGGCGCGGGGACACCATATATTTT
15	NA	TRBV19	TRBJ2-5	NA	CASSRSPPGRETQYF	TGTGCCAGTAGTCGAAGCCCGCCGGGGAGGGAGACCCAGTACTTC
21	NA	TRBV19	TRBJ2-1	TRBD2	CASSMSVWASGRGSSYNEQFF	TGTGCCAGTAGTATGTCGGTATGGGCTAGCGGGAGGGGTAGCTCCTACAATGAGCAGTTCTTC
14	few	TRBV27	TRBJ2-7	TRBD1	CASSIRDRSYEQYF	TGTGCCAGCAGTATTCGGGACAGGTCCTACGAGCAGTACTTC
17	NA	TRBV4-1	TRBJ1-5	NA	CASSQGVGGGGNQPQHF	TGCGCCAGCAGCCAAGGGGTAGGCGGAGGGGGCAATCAGCCCCAGCATTTT
14	NA	TRBV18	TRBJ2-7	NA	CASSHTGYSYEQYF	TGTGCCAGCTCACACACAGGTTACTCCTACGAGCAGTACTTC
16	few	TRBV15	TRBJ2-3	TRBD2	CAAGAPSGGPSDTQYF	TGTGCCGCGGGGGCCCCCTCGGGGGGGCCCTCAGATACGCAGTATTTT
14	NA	TRBV5-1	TRBJ2-7	NA	CASSLWQGLREQYF	TGCGCCAGCAGCTTGTGGCAGGGCCTCAGAGAGCAGTACTTC
15	NA	TRBV7-2	TRBJ1-4	TRBD1	CASSPYRGLGEKLFF	TGTGCCAGCAGCCCCTACAGGGGGTTGGGGGAAAAACTGTTTTTT
18	NA	TRBV19	TRBJ2-2	NA	CASSVDIGWFMGTGELFF	TGTGCCAGTAGTGTGGACATAGGGTGGTTCATGGGCACCGGGGAGCTGTTTTTT
15	few	TRBV7-2	TRBJ2-7	TRBD2	CASSFLAGSSYEQYF	TGTGCCAGCAGCTTCTTAGCGGGGAGCTCCTACGAGCAGTACTTC
16	NA	TRBV4-1	TRBJ2-3	NA	CASSQDPGVGPDTQYF	TGCGCCAGCAGCCAAGATCCAGGGGTCGGGCCAGATACGCAGTATTTT
15	NA	TRBV4-3	TRBJ2-3	NA	CASSQGHSIADTQYF	TGCGCCAGCAGCCAAGGCCATAGCATCGCAGATACGCAGTATTTT
17	once	TRBV7-3	TRBJ2-3	NA	CASSQHPLGGRTDTQYF	TGTGCCAGCAGCCAGCACCCTCTTGGCGGGCGCACAGATACGCAGTATTTT
11	once	TRBV20-1	TRBJ2-7	NA	CSAGDTYEQYF	TGCAGTGCTGGGGACACCTACGAGCAGTACTTC
17	NA	TRBV4-2	TRBJ2-3	TRBD2	CASSQTRTSGSADTQYF	TGTGCCAGCAGCCAAACTAGGACTAGCGGGAGTGCAGATACGCAGTATTTT
15	NA	TRBV18	TRBJ2-7	NA	CASSPRATSTYEQYF	TGTGCCAGCTCACCACGGGCTACTAGTACCTACGAGCAGTACTTC
11	NA	TRBV7-9	TRBJ2-7	NA	CASSSAYEQYF	TGTGCCAGCAGCTCCGCCTACGAGCAGTACTTC
12	NA	TRBV28	TRBJ1-2	TRBD1	CASWGQAYGYTF	TGTGCCAGCTGGGGACAGGCCTATGGCTACACCTTC
13	NA	TRBV28	TRBJ2-7	NA	CASSLTATYEQYF	TGTGCCAGCAGTCTGACAGCTACCTACGAGCAGTACTTC
17	NA	TRBV7-2	TRBJ2-5	NA	CASSSHRLTIIEETQYF	TGTGCCAGCAGCTCCCACCGCTTGACAATCATAGAAGAGACCCAGTACTTC
16	NA	TRBV27	TRBJ1-6	TRBD1	CASSSDRGSYNSPLHF	TGTGCCAGCAGCTCAGACAGGGGGTCCTATAATTCACCCCTCCACTTT
17	NA	TRBV7-6	TRBJ2-1	TRBD2	CASSLAGTSGGYNEQFF	TGTGCCAGCAGCTTAGCGGGGACTAGCGGGGGATACAATGAGCAGTTCTTC
15	once	TRBV4-3	TRBJ2-1	TRBD2	CASSGGGRSYNEQFF	TGCGCCAGCAGCGGGGGAGGGCGGTCCTACAATGAGCAGTTCTTC
17	NA	TRBV2	TRBJ2-7	TRBD1	CASSEGVWDRGTYEQYF	TGTGCCAGCAGTGAAGGGGTATGGGACAGGGGGACCTACGAGCAGTACTTC
15	NA	TRBV18	TRBJ2-1	TRBD2	CASSLAGGRYNEQFF	TGTGCCAGCTCCCTAGCGGGGGGCCGGTACAATGAGCAGTTCTTC
12	few	TRBV29-1	TRBJ2-7	NA	CSPQEGGHEQYF	TGCAGCCCTCAGGAGGGGGGGCACGAGCAGTACTTC
15	NA	TRBV27	TRBJ2-2	NA	CASSLHRVGTGELFF	TGTGCCAGCAGTTTACACAGGGTGGGCACCGGGGAGCTGTTTTTT